Listed here are 19 T cell receptor beta chains from one sample, sequenced in a study of blood T cell repertoires in COVID-19. Using immunoSEQ multiplex PCR, the repertoire was profiled, and TCRdb retains in-frame clones only, with some absent. This sample yields some 270,000 clones, of which around 90% are seen a single time; 1.7% belongs to the top ten. The sample was PBMCs or T cells enriched from blood (not recorded which). The source of these receptors is a woman in her forties who had recovered from COVID-19.

The chain is built from TRBV30 and TRBJ1-5; 8 bases map to TRBD1. The trim removed 5 bases at V and 3 bases at J, leaving 3 bases unmatched. There are 13 residues in the CDR3. The germline V gene has CDR1 GTSNPN and CDR2 SVGIG (reference sequence). DNA for the CDR3: TGTGCCTGGGACAGGGGCTACAATCAGCCCCAGCATTTT. It translates to CAWDRGYNQPQHF.

Worth noting for this clone: The germline gene is not matched at one end of the junction; a read error may be the cause. The chain uses TRBV29-1 and TRBJ1-1; D is undetermined. Per the germline V gene, CDR1 is SQVTM and CDR2 is ANQGSEA. The CDR3 has 11 amino acids. CDR3 sequence: CSVEDTVPVLF. The CDR3 nucleotides read TGCAGCGTTGAAGACACTGTTCCCGTACTATTT.

The V and J genes are TRBV30 and TRBJ1-5; the D is unclear. The CDR3 is made up of 14 amino acids. Germline-derived CDR1 and CDR2 are GTSNPN and SVGIG (reference sequence). V gave up 2 bases and J gave up 6 bases, with 14 bases separating them. The CDR3 region has the DNA TGTGCCTGGAGTAAAGGTACGTCAGGTCAGCCCCAGCATTTT. This encodes CAWSKGTSGQPQHF.

With regard to this clone: The sample has other DNA sequences that encode this CDR3 too. CDR3 residues: CASSRDRGREKLFF. The CDR3 nucleotides read TGTGCCAGTAGTAGGGACAGGGGAAGAGAAAAACTGTTTTTT. The genes are TRBV19 and TRBJ1-4, with 10 bases lining up with TRBD1. V shed 4 bases and J 8 bases; nucleotides not matched to a gene: 4. The germline CDR1 and CDR2 sequences are LNHDA and SQIVND (reference sequence). The CDR3 loop spans 14 amino acids.

This clone has only one observation. The V and J genes are TRBV9 and TRBJ2-1, with 10 bases that match TRBD2. Germline V lookup: CDR1 SGDLS, CDR2 YYNGEE. The CDR3 is made up of 17 amino acids. The V and J ends lost 3 bases and 1 base, in that order; junction bases with no gene match: 7. CDR3: CASSGGASGSSYNEQFF. CDR3 bases: TGTGCCAGCAGCGGTGGGGCTAGCGGGAGTTCCTACAATGAGCAGTTCTTC. The full variable domain, rest sourced from reference TRBV9 and TRBJ2-1, is DSGVTQTPKHLITATGQRVTLRCSPRSGDLSVYWYQQSLDQGLQFLIQYYNGEERAKGNILERFSAQQFPDLHSELNLSSLELGDSALYFCASSGGASGSSYNEQFFGPGTRLTVL.

This clone occurred once. V gene TRBV5-4 combines with J gene TRBJ2-7; 8 bases agree with TRBD2. This CDR3 is 15 amino acids long. V trimming: 7 bases; J trimming: 1 base; junction bases outside the gene matches: 10. Germline CDR1 reads SGHNT; CDR2 reads YYREEE (reference sequence). For the CDR3, the DNA is TGTGCCAGCGGCCTTCCGGGGGGGTCGTCCTACGAGCAGTACTTC. Translation: CASGLPGGSSYEQYF.

The chain uses TRBV5-1 and TRBJ1-5, with 7 positions matching TRBD1. Looked up from germline, CDR1 is SGHRS and CDR2 is YFSETQ. Trimming removed 4 bases from V and 7 bases from J; junction bases left unmatched: 11. The CDR3 covers 15 residues. CDR3 in DNA: TGCGCCAGCAGCGCGACAGGGATTGGCGAACAGCCCCAGCATTTT. Its protein product is CASSATGIGEQPQHF.

The chain couples TRBV7-9 to TRBJ1-2; D might be TRBD1 (6 bases). The germline V gene has CDR1 SEHNR and CDR2 FQNEAQ (reference sequence). The CDR3 length is 13 residues. Trimming left V 5 bases short and J 4 bases short, with 11 bases between. The CDR3 region is CASSSRGIYGYTF. The DNA of the CDR3 is TGTGCCAGCAGCAGCAGGGGTATCTATGGCTACACCTTC.

This chain joins TRBV18 and TRBJ2-2; 7 bases align to TRBD1. CDR3 length equals 14 residues. J was trimmed by 4 bases and V by 6 bases; bases with no gene match: 5. Germline V lookup: CDR1 KGHSH, CDR2 LQKENI. The CDR3 loop reads CASSRQGPTGELFF. The CDR3 coding sequence is TGTGCCAGCTCCCGACAGGGTCCCACCGGGGAGCTGTTTTTT.

The CDR3 reads CSVEERGGSDTQYF. CDR3 coding DNA: TGCAGCGTTGAGGAGCGGGGGGGATCAGATACGCAGTATTTT. The chain recombines TRBV29-1 with TRBJ2-3, with TRBD2 matching 10 bases. CDR3 size: 14 residues. Germline loops: CDR1 SQVTM, CDR2 ANQGSEA. V dropped 3 bases and J dropped 4; count of bases not matched to a gene: 4.

The chain employs TRBV5-4 and TRBJ1-1; tentative D call: TRBD1 (5 bases). V was pared by 5 bases and J by 5 bases, with 19 bases between. Per germline, CDR1 SGHNT and CDR2 YYREEE (reference sequence). CDR3 length: 15 residues. The CDR3 loop is CASSWGDAGSTEAFF. The CDR3 nucleotides are TGTGCCAGCAGTTGGGGGGATGCAGGGTCGACTGAAGCTTTCTTT.

V usage is TRBV5-4 and J usage is TRBJ1-1; 7 positions agree with TRBD1. CDR3 length equals 17 residues. The trim removed 3 bases at V and 1 base at J, leaving 12 bases unmatched. Per the germline V gene, CDR1 is SGHNT and CDR2 is YYREEE (reference sequence). CDR3 DNA sequence: TGTGCCAGCAGCTCTCCGAAAAGGGGGCTGTGGAACACTGAAGCTTTCTTT. Translated, it gives CASSSPKRGLWNTEAFF. Variable domain in full (rest from reference TRBV5-4 and TRBJ1-1): ETGVTQSPTHLIKTRGQQVTLRCSSQSGHNTVSWYQQALGQGPQFIFQYYREEENGRGNFPPRFSGLQFPNYSSELNVNALELDDSALYLCASSSPKRGLWNTEAFFGQGTRLTVV.

The rearrangement uses TRBV6-5 and TRBJ2-3, with TRBD1 matching 8 bases. The germline V gene has CDR1 MNHEY and CDR2 SVGAGI. The CDR3 length is 13 residues. V was clipped by 11 bases and J by 2 bases; unmatched bases: 6. As DNA, the CDR3 is TGTGCCTGCCGGGACAGGAACACAGATACGCAGTATTTT. Its protein is CACRDRNTDTQYF.

This rearrangement joins TRBV2 to TRBJ1-2; possible D gene TRBD1, 6 bases. V lost 6 bases and J lost 4, with 15 bases in between. The CDR3 length is 14 residues. CDR1 is SNHLY, CDR2 FYNNEI, per germline. The CDR3 DNA reads as TGTGCCAGCAGGGAATTACAGGGCCCCTATGGCTACACCTTC. Protein: CASRELQGPYGYTF.

The chain employs TRBV7-2 and TRBJ1-2; D remains unclear. CDR3 length equals 15 residues. Trimming took 5 bases from V and 0 from J, leaving 13 bases between them. Germline-derived CDR1 and CDR2 are SGHTA and FQGNSA. CDR3 in DNA: TGTGCCAGCAGCCCCCAGTTGAATACTAACTATGGCTACACCTTC. It codes for CASSPQLNTNYGYTF.

This clone appeared a single time. The chain couples TRBV30 to TRBJ2-7; 8 bases match TRBD1. The CDR3 is 13 residues long. Germline CDR1 is GTSNPN and CDR2 is SVGIG (reference sequence). With 5 bases clipped from V and 3 bases from J, the junction kept 6 bases outside the gene matches. The CDR3 bases are TGTGCCTGGGGATCCGGACAGGGCTACGAGCAGTACTTC. This encodes CAWGSGQGYEQYF.

The rearrangement uses TRBV11-3 and TRBJ2-4; 7 nucleotides align to TRBD1. The CDR3 is 15 amino acids. The V gene end was trimmed by 1 base and the J gene end by 4 bases; junction bases not matched to a gene: 4. Germline loops: CDR1 SGHNT, CDR2 YENEEA. This chain's CDR3 is CASSLGTGSKNIQYF. The DNA of the CDR3 is TGTGCCAGCAGCTTAGGGACAGGATCAAAAAACATTCAGTACTTC.

The chain links TRBV19 to TRBJ1-5; D is ambiguous. The germline V and J ends were trimmed by 8 bases and 7 bases, with 21 bases remaining between them. Germline assignment: CDR1 LNHDA and CDR2 SQIVND (reference sequence). This CDR3 contains 15 residues. The DNA for the CDR3 is TGTGCCAGTCCGCCGGAGGGCGGAATTAGACAGCCCCAGCATTTT. Protein sequence: CASPPEGGIRQPQHF.

The chain is built from TRBV30 and TRBJ1-3; the D is unclear. CDR1 is GTSNPN, CDR2 SVGIG, per germline (reference sequence). This CDR3 is 13 amino acids long. V was cut by 3 bases and J by 0 bases, with 6 bases left in between. CDR3 DNA sequence: TGTGCCTGGAGAACGAGCTCTGGAAACACCATATATTTT. Protein: CAWRTSSGNTIYF. Using reference TRBV30 and TRBJ1-3 for the parts outside the CDR3, the full variable domain is SQTIHQWPATLVQPVGSPLSLECTVEGTSNPNLYWYRQAAGRGLQLLFYSVGIGQISSEVPQNLSASRPQDRQFILSSKKLLLSDSGFYLCAWRTSSGNTIYFGEGSWLTVV.